The next 8 T cell receptor beta chains were all read from a single sample in a study of CD8 T cells in ankylosing spondylitis. One entry per CDR3 protein results from TCRdb running MiXCR on the 5' RACE reads. Of around 180,000 distinct CDR3 sequences listed, 18% were seen once; the top ten hold about 4.3%. The sequenced sample was blood, either unsorted or a sorted T cell fraction (not recorded which). The receptors here all came from a male donor under 30 with ankylosing spondylitis or in good health (not recorded which).

In this sample, this clonotype turned up many times. The CDR3 loop reads CASSQDWRTGGVEAFF. The CDR3, as DNA: TGCGCCAGCAGCCAAGATTGGAGGACAGGGGGAGTGGAAGCTTTCTTT. The rearrangement links TRBV4-3 to TRBJ1-1; 10 nucleotides line up with TRBD1. CDR3 size: 16 residues. In germline, CDR1 is LGHNA, CDR2 YSLEER. V lost 0 bases to trimming and J lost 8 bases; unmatched junction nucleotides: 9.

This clonotype has at least ten counts. The gene calls are TRBV6-4 and TRBJ2-2; D remains ambiguous. The V and J ends lost 2 bases and 0 bases respectively, with 10 bases between them. The CDR3 length is 16 residues. Germline lookup yields CDR1 MRHNA and CDR2 SNTAGT. Here the CDR3 reads CASSDESVSNTGELFF. CDR3 sequence (DNA): TGTGCCAGCAGTGACGAGTCGGTTTCGAACACCGGGGAGCTGTTTTTT.

This clonotype was observed many times. Here the CDR3 DNA reads TGTGCCAGCAGCCCGACTCCCCTTACCTACGAGCAGTACGTC. Residues: CASSPTPLTYEQYV. The V gene is TRBV27, the J gene TRBJ2-7; no firm D call. The CDR3 is made up of 14 amino acids. V was clipped by 6 bases and J by 2 bases, with 14 bases between them. CDR1 and CDR2 from the germline V gene are MNHEY and SMNVEV (reference sequence).

This clonotype came up many times. The chain couples TRBV28 to TRBJ2-1; D gene ambiguous. CDR3 length: 11 residues. Deletions cut 7 bases from V and 6 bases from J, with 7 bases between. Germline CDR1 MDHEN, CDR2 SYDVKM. For the CDR3, the DNA is TGTGCCAGCACCTTTGGCAATGAGCAGTTCTTC. Its translation: CASTFGNEQFF.

The table lists this clonotype with many counts. The V gene is TRBV7-9, the J gene TRBJ2-7; D is perhaps TRBD1 (5 bases). V was cut by 5 bases and J by 1 base, with 15 bases left in between. In germline, CDR1 is SEHNR, CDR2 FQNEAQ (reference sequence). The CDR3 totals 15 residues. CDR3 sequence (DNA): TGTGCCAGCAGCCGCATGGCAGGGCCATCCTACGAGCAGTACTTC. Translating it yields CASSRMAGPSYEQYF.

This clonotype has ten or more counts. The chain carries TRBV7-9 and TRBJ1-2; no firm D call. Germline V gene lookup returns CDR1 SEHNR and CDR2 FQNEAQ (reference sequence). V was shortened by 1 base and J by 0 bases, with 6 bases between the two germline ends. There are 14 residues in the CDR3. The CDR3 loop reads CASSLERANYGYTF. The DNA for the CDR3 is TGTGCCAGCAGCTTAGAGCGCGCTAACTATGGCTACACCTTC.

The rearrangement links TRBV6-5 to TRBJ2-2; D may match TRBD1 or TRBD2 (5 bases each). V dropped 2 bases and J dropped 0 bases, with 13 bases sitting between them. Germline V CDR1 and CDR2: MNHEY, SVGAGI. The length of the CDR3 is 17 residues. The CDR3 DNA reads TGTGCCAGCAGTTACCACGCCGGGACCGCGAACACCGGGGAGCTGTTTTTT. Translating gives CASSYHAGTANTGELFF.

This clonotype was observed a few times. The CDR3 DNA is TGCAGTGCTAGAGTGACAGGGACCTCCTACAATGAGCAGTTCTTC. This codes for CSARVTGTSYNEQFF. The chain couples TRBV20-1 to TRBJ2-1; 7 bases are a match to TRBD1. The CDR3 totals 15 residues. The germline gives CDR1 DFQATT, CDR2 SNEGSKA (reference sequence). V trimming: 1 base; J trimming: 0 bases; junction bases outside the gene matches: 3.